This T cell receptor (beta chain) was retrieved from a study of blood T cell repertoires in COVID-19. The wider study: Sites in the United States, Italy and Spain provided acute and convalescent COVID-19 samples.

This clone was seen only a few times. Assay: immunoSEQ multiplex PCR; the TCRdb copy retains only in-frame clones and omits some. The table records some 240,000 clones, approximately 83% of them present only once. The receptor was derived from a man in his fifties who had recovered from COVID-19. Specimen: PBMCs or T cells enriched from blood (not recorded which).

The CDR3, as DNA: TGTGCCAGCAGCAAACAGACTATAACCTATGGCTACACCTTC. Translating it yields CASSKQTITYGYTF. The V gene is TRBV5-6, the J gene TRBJ1-2; no reliable D call. This CDR3 spans 14 amino acids. V lost 4 bases and J lost 4, with 14 bases in between. Germline CDR1 SGHDT, CDR2 YYEEEE.